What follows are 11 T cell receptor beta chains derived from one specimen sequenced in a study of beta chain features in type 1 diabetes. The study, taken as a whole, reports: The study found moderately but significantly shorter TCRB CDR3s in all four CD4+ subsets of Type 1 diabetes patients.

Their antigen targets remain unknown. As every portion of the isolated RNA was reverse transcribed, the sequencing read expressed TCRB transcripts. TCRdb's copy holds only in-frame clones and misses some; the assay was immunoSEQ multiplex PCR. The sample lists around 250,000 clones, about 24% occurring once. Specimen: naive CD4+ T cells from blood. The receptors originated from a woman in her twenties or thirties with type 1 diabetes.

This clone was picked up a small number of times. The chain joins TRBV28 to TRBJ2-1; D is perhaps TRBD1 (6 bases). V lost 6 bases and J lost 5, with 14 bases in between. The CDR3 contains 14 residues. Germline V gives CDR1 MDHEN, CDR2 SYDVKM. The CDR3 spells CASSYTGNHNEQFF. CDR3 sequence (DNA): TGTGCCAGCAGCTACACAGGGAACCACAATGAGCAGTTCTTC.

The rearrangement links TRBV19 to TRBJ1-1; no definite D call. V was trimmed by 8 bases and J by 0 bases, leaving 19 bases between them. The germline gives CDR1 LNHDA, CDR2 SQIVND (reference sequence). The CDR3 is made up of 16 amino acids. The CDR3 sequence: CASAGSRPQMNTEAFF. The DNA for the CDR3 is TGTGCCAGTGCGGGTAGTCGACCGCAAATGAACACTGAAGCTTTCTTT.

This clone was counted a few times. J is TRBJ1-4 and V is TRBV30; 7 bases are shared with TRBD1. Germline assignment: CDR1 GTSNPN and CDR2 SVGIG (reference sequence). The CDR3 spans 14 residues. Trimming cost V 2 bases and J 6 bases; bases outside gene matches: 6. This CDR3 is CAWSSTGTDEKLFF. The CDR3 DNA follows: TGTGCCTGGAGTTCGACCGGGACAGATGAAAAACTGTTTTTT.

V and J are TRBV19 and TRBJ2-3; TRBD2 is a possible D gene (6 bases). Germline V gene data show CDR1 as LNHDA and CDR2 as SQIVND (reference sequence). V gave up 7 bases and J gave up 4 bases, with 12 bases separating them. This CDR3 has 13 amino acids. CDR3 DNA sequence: TGTGCCAGTACCTCTGGAGGGGCAGATACGCAGTATTTT. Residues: CASTSGGADTQYF.

DNA of the CDR3: TGTGCCTGGAGCCAGGGGACTAGCGGGTTAGGTCGGGATACGCAGTATTTT. It yields the protein CAWSQGTSGLGRDTQYF. J is TRBJ2-3 and V is TRBV30, with TRBD2 matching over 12 bases. With V trimmed by 3 bases and J by 6 bases, 13 bases remained unmatched. CDR1 is GTSNPN, CDR2 SVGIG, per germline (reference sequence). The CDR3 extends over 17 amino acids.

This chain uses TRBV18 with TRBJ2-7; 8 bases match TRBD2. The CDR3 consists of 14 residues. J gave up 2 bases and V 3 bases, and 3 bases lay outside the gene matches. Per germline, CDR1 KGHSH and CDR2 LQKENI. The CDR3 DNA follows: TGTGCCAGCTCACCTAGCGGGGAACCCTACGAGCAGTACTTC. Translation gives CASSPSGEPYEQYF.

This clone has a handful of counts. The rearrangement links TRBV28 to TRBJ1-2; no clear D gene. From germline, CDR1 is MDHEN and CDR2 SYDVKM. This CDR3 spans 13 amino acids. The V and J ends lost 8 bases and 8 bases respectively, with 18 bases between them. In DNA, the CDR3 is TGTGCCAGCTGCGCCACTAACTCAAGGGGCTACACCTTC. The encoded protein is CASCATNSRGYTF.

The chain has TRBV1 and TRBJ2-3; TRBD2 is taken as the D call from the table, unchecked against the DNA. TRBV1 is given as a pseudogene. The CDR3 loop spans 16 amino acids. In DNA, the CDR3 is TGCACCAGCAGCCCCTCGGCAGCGGGAGATGTAGATACGCAGTATTTT. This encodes CTSSPSAAGDVDTQYF.

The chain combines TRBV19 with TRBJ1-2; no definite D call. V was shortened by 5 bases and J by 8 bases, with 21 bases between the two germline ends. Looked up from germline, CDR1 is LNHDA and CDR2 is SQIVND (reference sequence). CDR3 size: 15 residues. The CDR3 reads CASSSAPVRGSGYTF. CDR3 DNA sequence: TGTGCCAGTAGTTCCGCACCCGTAAGAGGGAGCGGCTACACCTTC.

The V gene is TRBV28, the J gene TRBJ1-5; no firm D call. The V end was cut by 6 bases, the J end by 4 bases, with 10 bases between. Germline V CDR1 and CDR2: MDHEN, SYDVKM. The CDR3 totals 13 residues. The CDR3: CASSPLENQPQHF. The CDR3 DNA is TGTGCCAGCAGCCCTCTGGAGAATCAGCCCCAGCATTTT.

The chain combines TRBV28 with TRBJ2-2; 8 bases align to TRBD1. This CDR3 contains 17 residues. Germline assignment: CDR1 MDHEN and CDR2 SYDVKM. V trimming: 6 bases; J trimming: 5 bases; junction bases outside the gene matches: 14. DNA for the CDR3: TGTGCCAGCAGCCCACCCGTCACAGGGGGTTTTACCGGGGAGCTGTTTTTT. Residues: CASSPPVTGGFTGELFF.